These 23 T cell receptor beta chains originate from one sample sequenced in a study of Ad26.COV2.S vaccination and SARS-CoV-2 variants (dated by TCRdb to the early 2020s). This specimen's treatment or condition label, interpreted: around 19 received Ad26.COV2.S at low or high dose, single or two shots; five or six received placebo; per-sample allocation not given. Repertoires of vaccine and placebo recipients were sequenced from samples taken on day 63 after the first injection. Receptor amplification or capture employed the immunoSEQ multiplex PCR assay. As stored in TCRdb, this immuneACCESS dataset retains in-frame rearrangements with V and J assigned. A fraction of the clones does not appear; measured against another copy, unresolved V genes explain less than half of the discrepancy, and the remainder lacks a known reason. Across this sample there are about 400,000 clones, with about 90% seen only once. The ten largest make up roughly 1.7% of the sample.

The starting material was peripheral blood, obtained in a trial of Ad26.COV2.S vaccine versus placebo. These TCRs come from a person aged 18-60 years who received the Ad26.COV2.S COVID-19 vaccine or a placebo.

This clone was seen once. The chain carries TRBV7-8 and TRBJ2-7; no clear D. The V and J ends lost 1 base and 3 bases respectively, with 28 bases between them. The CDR3 is 20 residues long. The germline CDR1 and CDR2 sequences are SGHVS and FQNEAQ. This CDR3 reads CASSLVGFSSLVVVSYEQYF. DNA for the CDR3: TGTGCCAGCAGCTTAGTAGGATTCTCATCTCTAGTAGTCGTTAGCTACGAGCAGTACTTC.

A single count supports this clone. The V and J genes are TRBV2 and TRBJ1-5, with D maybe TRBD1 (6 bases). Germline assignment: CDR1 SNHLY and CDR2 FYNNEI. The CDR3 consists of 18 residues. Trimming pared 8 bases from V and 1 base from J, leaving 24 bases between. As DNA, the CDR3 is TGTGCCAGCCAGGCGGGGACATCCTTAACCGTAAGCAATCAGCCCCAGCATTTT. Protein sequence: CASQAGTSLTVSNQPQHF.

V and J are TRBV4-1 and TRBJ2-3, with D tentatively TRBD1 or TRBD2 (5 bases each). The germline CDR1 and CDR2 sequences are MGHRA and YSYEKL. V was shortened by 1 base and J by 2 bases, with 13 bases between the two germline ends. The CDR3 extends over 16 amino acids. The chain's CDR3 is CASSQVALGDTDTQYF. The CDR3 DNA sequence: TGCGCCAGCAGCCAAGTTGCCCTGGGGGACACAGATACGCAGTATTTT.

This rearrangement joins TRBV20-1 to TRBJ1-1; perhaps TRBD1 as D (6 bases). V lost 5 bases, J lost 6 bases, and 10 bases lay in between. This CDR3 has 11 amino acids. Per germline, CDR1 DFQATT and CDR2 SNEGSKA (reference sequence). As DNA, the CDR3 is TGCAGTGCTCACAGGGCCCCTGAAGCTTTCTTT. This codes for CSAHRAPEAFF.

As to this clone: One end of the junction varies from germline; a read error may be responsible. V and J are TRBV18 and TRBJ1-3, with D tentatively TRBD1 (5 bases). In germline, CDR1 is KGHSH, CDR2 LQKENI. CDR3 length: 13 residues. In DNA, the CDR3 is TGTGCCAGCTCACCGTCGGACACAAGGGGCAGTGGGTTT. This translates into CASSPSDTRGSGF. Full variable domain (outside the CDR3, taken from reference TRBV18 and TRBJ1-3): NAGVMQNPRHLVRRRGQEARLRCSPMKGHSHVYWYRQLPEEGLKFMVYLQKENIIDESGMPKERFSAEFPKEGPSILRIQQVVRGDSAAYFCASSPSDTRGSGFGEGSWLTVV.

The chain recombines TRBV28 with TRBJ1-2; TRBD1 aligns across 9 bases. There are 13 residues in the CDR3. Germline trimming cut 6 bases from V and 4 bases from J; bases unmatched to any gene: 3. Germline loops: CDR1 MDHEN, CDR2 SYDVKM. The CDR3 DNA is TGTGCCAGCAGGACGGGACAGGGCTATGGCTACACCTTC. This encodes CASRTGQGYGYTF.

This chain joins TRBV3-1 (or the pseudogene TRBV3-2) and TRBJ1-1; possibly TRBD1 for D (5 bases). Trimming took 9 bases from V and 4 from J, leaving 15 bases between them. Looked up from germline, CDR1 is LGHDT and CDR2 is YNNKEL (reference sequence). CDR3 size: 13 residues. Here the CDR3 DNA reads TGTGCCAGAAGGGGCCGTTGGAGCACTGAAGCTTTCTTT. Protein product: CARRGRWSTEAFF.

The chain links TRBV7-9 to TRBJ1-2; TRBD1 matches at 7 bases. Germline V gene data show CDR1 as SEHNR and CDR2 as FQNEAQ (reference sequence). CDR3 length equals 17 residues. Trimming cost V 0 bases and J 2 bases; bases outside gene matches: 9. CDR3 region: CASSLAGSTGWNYGYTF. CDR3 DNA sequence: TGTGCCAGCAGCTTAGCAGGATCGACAGGGTGGAACTATGGCTACACCTTC.

The J gene is TRBJ1-3, the V gene TRBV6-5; tentatively, D is TRBD1 (6 bases). From germline, CDR1 is MNHEY and CDR2 SVGAGI. The CDR3 is made up of 15 amino acids. The V gene lost 7 bases and the J gene lost 3 bases, with 16 bases spanning the gap. Here the CDR3 reads CASTPRGEFGNTIYF. Here the CDR3 DNA reads TGTGCCAGCACTCCAAGGGGGGAGTTTGGAAACACCATATATTTT.

The chain combines TRBV14 with TRBJ1-6, with D unresolved. The CDR3 totals 16 residues. Germline V gives CDR1 SGHDN, CDR2 FVKESK. V gave up 2 bases and J gave up 5 bases, with 13 bases separating them. CDR3 amino acids: CASSQNIGRNNSPLHF. Here the CDR3 DNA reads TGTGCCAGCAGCCAAAACATTGGCAGGAATAATTCACCCCTCCACTTT.

This chain links TRBV19 with TRBJ1-5; maybe TRBD1 (5 bases). Trimming shortened V by 3 bases and J by 0 bases, and 9 bases separated the two germline ends. Germline lookup yields CDR1 LNHDA and CDR2 SQIVND (reference sequence). The CDR3 spans 15 residues. CDR3 DNA sequence: TGTGCCAGTAGTATCGGACACCTTAGCAATCAGCCCCAGCATTTT. Translated, it gives CASSIGHLSNQPQHF.

The chain couples TRBV21-1 to TRBJ2-1; the DNA was not used to check the table's D call, TRBD2. TRBV21-1 counts as a pseudogene. This CDR3 is built from 15 residues. The CDR3 loop is CASSKQAGGFNEQFF. The CDR3 DNA reads as TGTGCCAGCAGCAAGCAAGCGGGGGGTTTCAATGAGCAGTTCTTC.

The chain recombines TRBV24-1 with TRBJ1-6, with D perhaps matching TRBD1 (5 bases). The CDR3 is made up of 20 amino acids. Trimming stripped 3 bases from V and 2 bases from J, with 22 bases between. Looked up from germline, CDR1 is KGHDR and CDR2 is SFDVKD. CDR3 coding DNA: TGTGCCACCAGTGATAAAGACAGCTTCCACGGCCAACCCTATAATTCACCCCTCCACTTT. It specifies CATSDKDSFHGQPYNSPLHF.

A single count supports this clone. The chain employs TRBV9 and TRBJ2-3; 10 positions agree with TRBD2. V lost 3 bases and J lost 3; bases outside the gene matches: 4. Germline loops: CDR1 SGDLS, CDR2 YYNGEE. This CDR3 is built from 15 residues. CDR3 region: CASSGSGGATDTQYF. CDR3 bases: TGTGCCAGCAGCGGGAGCGGGGGGGCGACAGATACGCAGTATTTT.

This chain uses TRBV4-1 with TRBJ1-5, with 7 nucleotides matching TRBD1. J was trimmed by 6 bases and V by 5 bases; bases with no gene match: 7. Germline-derived CDR1 and CDR2 are MGHRA and YSYEKL. The CDR3 consists of 14 residues. The CDR3 region is CASSLDRVSQPQHF. CDR3 bases: TGCGCCAGCAGCTTAGACAGGGTTAGTCAGCCCCAGCATTTT.

J is TRBJ2-1 and V is TRBV4-1, with 10 bases matching TRBD2. Germline V CDR1 and CDR2: MGHRA, YSYEKL. Losses at the gene ends were 4 bases for V and 4 bases for J; bases not matched to a gene: 7. CDR3 size: 16 residues. The CDR3 spells CASSPQAGGQYNEQFF. The DNA of the CDR3 is TGCGCCAGCAGCCCTCAAGCGGGGGGGCAATACAATGAGCAGTTCTTC.

This chain joins TRBV5-1 and TRBJ2-2; perhaps TRBD1 as D (5 bases). The germline CDR1 and CDR2 sequences are SGHRS and YFSETQ. The ends were cut back, 0 bases at V and 2 bases at J, with 11 bases in the middle. This CDR3 region has 16 residues. CDR3 bases: TGCGCCAGCAGCTTGGGCCAGGGATATAACACCGGGGAGCTGTTTTTT. Protein: CASSLGQGYNTGELFF.

This chain joins TRBV7-6 and TRBJ1-6; TRBD1 is a possible D gene (6 bases). The germline V gene encodes CDR1 SGHVS and CDR2 FNYEAQ. CDR3 length: 16 amino acids. The germline V and J ends were trimmed by 3 bases and 9 bases, with 18 bases remaining between them. The CDR3 DNA is TGTGCCAGCAGCTTCAGCCAGGGGCAACTTGGTTCACCCCTCCACTTT. It specifies CASSFSQGQLGSPLHF.

The V and J genes are TRBV20-1 and TRBJ1-2; no firm D call. The CDR3 totals 11 residues. Germline values: CDR1 DFQATT, CDR2 SNEGSKA (reference sequence). V was trimmed by 6 bases and J by 2 bases, leaving 7 bases between them. CDR3 loop: CSAEVNYGYTF. The CDR3 DNA reads TGCAGTGCAGAGGTGAACTATGGCTACACCTTC.

The chain has TRBV18 and TRBJ1-5, with D tentatively TRBD1 (5 bases). CDR1 is KGHSH and CDR2 is LQKENI in the germline V gene. CDR3 length: 20 amino acids. The germline V and J ends were trimmed by 3 bases and 3 bases, with 27 bases remaining between them. CDR3 residues: CASSPANFGTEDLDNQPQHF. The CDR3 DNA reads TGTGCCAGCTCACCGGCAAATTTCGGGACGGAAGACCTGGACAATCAGCCCCAGCATTTT.

V is TRBV15 and J is TRBJ2-3, with a tentative D call TRBD1 (6 bases). The CDR3 has 16 residues. The germline V gene encodes CDR1 LNHNV and CDR2 YYDKDF (reference sequence). The V and J ends lost 0 bases and 0 bases respectively, with 10 bases between them. The CDR3 region is CATSRDRGGSTDTQYF. CDR3 in DNA: TGTGCCACCAGCAGAGACAGGGGCGGGAGCACAGATACGCAGTATTTT.

V usage is TRBV9 and J usage is TRBJ2-2, with a tentative D call TRBD1 (7 bases). The germline V gene has CDR1 SGDLS and CDR2 YYNGEE. The CDR3 runs 16 residues. The V and J ends lost 3 bases and 3 bases respectively, with 15 bases between them. CDR3 protein: CASSGLTGDYTGELFF. The CDR3 region has the DNA TGTGCCAGCAGCGGGCTCACAGGGGACTACACCGGGGAGCTGTTTTTT.

The chain employs TRBV7-9 and TRBJ2-1; 7 bases fit TRBD2. From germline, CDR1 is SEHNR and CDR2 FQNEAQ (reference sequence). The V gene end was trimmed by 6 bases and the J gene end by 10 bases; junction bases not matched to a gene: 6. This CDR3 comprises 12 residues. The CDR3 is CASRWTSPEQFF. CDR3 sequence (DNA): TGTGCCAGCAGGTGGACTAGTCCAGAGCAGTTCTTC.